The present entry profiles one TCR beta chain with its context. The antigen is not known. The primer mix had 60 Vbeta and 13 Jbeta primers. Method: immunoSEQ multiplex PCR; TCRdb's copy keeps in-frame clones and lacks some. In all, the sample yields some 110,000 clones. The entry originates in a study of cytomegalovirus exposure and HLA in healthy donors. Study in general: Genotyping showed about 80% of roughly 400 donors falling in the Caucasian-associated ancestry cluster. Broader study findings: For TCR beta chains, V- and J-gene trimming was later linked to a missense DCLRE1C variant.

CDR1 MNHNS and CDR2 SASEGT come from the germline V gene. Unmatched junction bases numbered 7, after V lost 1 base and J lost 4 bases. CDR3 length: 16 amino acids. The chain couples TRBV6-1 to TRBJ2-3, with 8 bases matching TRBD2. The specimen sequenced was PBMCs. The clonotype originates from a man between 18 and 29 years old in good health and CMV-seronegative. CDR3 residues: CASSEESGRGSDTQYF. The CDR3 DNA sequence: TGTGCCAGCAGTGAAGAGAGCGGGAGAGGGTCAGATACGCAGTATTTT.